Presented here are 17 T cell receptor beta chains from one specimen sequenced in a study of blood T cell repertoires in COVID-19. Sequenced by immunoSEQ multiplex PCR; TCRdb stores in-frame clones only, minus some. In the table there are more than 150,000 clones, roughly four fifths of which are singletons. Sequences were obtained from PBMCs or T cells enriched from blood (not recorded which). These TCRs come from a man aged 35-49 years who had recovered from COVID-19.

The CDR3 nucleotides are TGTGCCTGGAGTGTGACAGGGTGGTCACCCCTCCACTTT. Protein product: CAWSVTGWSPLHF. This chain joins TRBV30 and TRBJ1-6, with 7 bases lining up with TRBD1. Germline V gene lookup returns CDR1 GTSNPN and CDR2 SVGIG (reference sequence). The CDR3 is 13 residues long. The J segment lost 10 bases and the V segment lost 0 bases, leaving 3 bases of the junction unmatched.

The CDR3 protein is CAASFDSGSGNEQFF. For the CDR3, the DNA is TGTGCCGCCAGCTTCGATAGCGGGAGCGGGAATGAGCAGTTCTTC. The chain links TRBV5-4 to TRBJ2-1; 9 nucleotides match TRBD2. Germline CDR1 SGHNT, CDR2 YYREEE (reference sequence). Germline trimming cut 10 bases from V and 7 bases from J; bases unmatched to any gene: 15. CDR3 size: 15 residues.

This clone was detected ten times or more. The chain is built from TRBV6-2 or TRBV6-3 and TRBJ1-2, with D possibly matching TRBD1 (6 bases). With 5 bases removed from V and 4 bases from J, the gap between germline ends came to 8 bases. Germline lookup yields CDR1 MNHEY and CDR2 SVGEGT. CDR3 size: 12 residues. In DNA form, the CDR3 reads TGTGCCAGCAGTGGACAGCCCTATGGCTACACCTTC. Its protein product is CASSGQPYGYTF.

V usage is TRBV9 and J usage is TRBJ2-3, with 12 bases fitting TRBD2. The CDR3 totals 16 residues. J lost 6 bases, V lost 3 bases, and 8 bases had no gene match. Germline loops: CDR1 SGDLS, CDR2 YYNGEE. For the CDR3, the DNA is TGTGCCAGCAGCGACCCTAGCGGGAGGGAAACGGATACGCAGTATTTT. Amino acids: CASSDPSGRETDTQYF. Full variable domain (missing parts from reference TRBV9 and TRBJ2-3): DSGVTQTPKHLITATGQRVTLRCSPRSGDLSVYWYQQSLDQGLQFLIQYYNGEERAKGNILERFSAQQFPDLHSELNLSSLELGDSALYFCASSDPSGRETDTQYFGPGTRLTVL.

The V call is TRBV9, the J call TRBJ1-2, with a possible D match to TRBD1 (5 bases). The CDR3 runs 15 residues. The V end lost 1 base, the J end lost 8 bases, and 18 bases lay between the germline ends. Germline lookup yields CDR1 SGDLS and CDR2 YYNGEE. In DNA, the CDR3 is TGTGCCAGCAGCGTAACGGTCAGGGCTTCGGAGGGCTACACCTTC. This codes for CASSVTVRASEGYTF.

The chain links TRBV3-1 (or the pseudogene TRBV3-2) to TRBJ2-2, with 10 bases fitting TRBD2. Germline-derived CDR1 and CDR2 are LGHDT and YNNKEL (reference sequence). Trimming at V came to 0 bases and at J to 5 bases, leaving 0 bases not matched to a gene. This CDR3 has 15 residues. CDR3 sequence (DNA): TGTGCCAGCAGCCAAGAACTAGCGGGGACCGGGGAGCTGTTTTTT. Residues: CASSQELAGTGELFF.

The genes are TRBV6-1 and TRBJ1-5; possible D gene TRBD1, 5 bases. The V end lost 2 bases, the J end lost 9 bases, and 11 bases lay between the germline ends. Germline V CDR1 and CDR2: MNHNS, SASEGT. The CDR3 has 13 residues. The CDR3 DNA reads as TGTGCCAGCAGTGAATTGGGGGGGACGCCCCAGCATTTT. The encoded protein is CASSELGGTPQHF.

V gene TRBV19 combines with J gene TRBJ2-7; weak D call: TRBD1 (5 bases). The V gene lost 7 bases and the J gene lost 5 bases, with 18 bases spanning the gap. CDR1 is LNHDA, CDR2 SQIVND, per germline (reference sequence). The CDR3 totals 14 residues. The CDR3 spells CASMAAGSRNEQYF. The CDR3 DNA reads TGTGCCAGTATGGCGGCAGGGTCGCGGAACGAGCAGTACTTC.

This chain uses TRBV7-9 with TRBJ2-7; a possible D gene is TRBD1 (6 bases). V was clipped by 5 bases and J by 4 bases, with 27 bases between them. This CDR3 has 18 amino acids. Looked up from germline, CDR1 is SEHNR and CDR2 is FQNEAQ (reference sequence). CDR3 nucleotide sequence: TGTGCCAGCAGCCGTCCCCGTGGGGGCGGTGGGGTCGGGTACGAGCAGTACTTC. Translated, it gives CASSRPRGGGGVGYEQYF.

This chain connects TRBV27 to TRBJ1-5, with D possibly being TRBD1 (6 bases). Germline CDR1 and CDR2: MNHEY and SMNVEV (reference sequence). V lost 6 bases to trimming and J lost 4 bases, with 16 bases between them. This CDR3 comprises 15 residues. This CDR3 is CASRKRTDLNQPQHF. CDR3 DNA sequence: TGTGCCAGCAGGAAAAGGACAGACCTTAATCAGCCCCAGCATTTT.

This chain joins TRBV10-3 and TRBJ2-1; D is perhaps TRBD1 (6 bases). The CDR3 spans 14 residues. Germline CDR1 reads ENHRY; CDR2 reads SYGVKD. Between the trimmed V and J ends, which lost 9 bases and 4 bases, there was a span of 16 bases. The CDR3 loop reads CAIRQDLGYNEQFF. For the CDR3, the DNA is TGTGCCATAAGACAGGACTTGGGGTACAATGAGCAGTTCTTC.

This CDR3 is CASSFLSSGIFVEQYF. The CDR3 DNA sequence: TGTGCCAGCAGCTTCCTCTCTAGCGGGATATTCGTCGAGCAGTACTTC. The rearrangement joins TRBV13 to TRBJ2-7, with 9 nucleotides matching TRBD2. The CDR3 loop spans 16 amino acids. Germline-derived CDR1 and CDR2 are PRHDT and FYEKMQ (reference sequence). J lost 6 bases, V lost 3 bases, and 12 bases had no gene match.

The rearrangement links TRBV28 to TRBJ1-2; TRBD1 might be the D (6 bases). V was pared by 3 bases and J by 1 base, with 12 bases between. Per the germline V gene, CDR1 is MDHEN and CDR2 is SYDVKM. This CDR3 is 15 amino acids long. The CDR3, as DNA: TGTGCCAGCAGTTTTGGGGGGGCGCGTAACTATGGCTACACCTTC. Its translation: CASSFGGARNYGYTF.

The V call is TRBV7-9, the J call TRBJ1-1; 10 bases map to TRBD1. This CDR3 is 13 amino acids long. In germline, CDR1 is SEHNR, CDR2 FQNEAQ (reference sequence). J lost 7 bases, V lost 5 bases, and 4 bases had no gene match. CDR3 region: CASSPGTGDEAFF. In nucleotides, the CDR3 is TGTGCCAGCAGCCCGGGGACAGGGGATGAAGCTTTCTTT.

Here the CDR3 reads CASSYAVGGGFNYGYTF. The CDR3 DNA is TGTGCCAGCAGCTACGCGGTCGGGGGGGGATTTAACTATGGCTACACCTTC. This chain connects TRBV11-2 to TRBJ1-2; possible D gene TRBD1, 5 bases. The CDR3 totals 17 residues. The germline V gene has CDR1 SGHAT and CDR2 FQNNGV. V dropped 4 bases and J dropped 1 base, with 19 bases sitting between them.

The CDR3 sequence: CASSPMGSGPSNTQYF. The CDR3 nucleotides are TGTGCCAGCAGCCCAATGGGTAGCGGGCCATCAAATACGCAGTATTTT. This sequence joins TRBV7-2 and TRBJ2-3; 7 bases are shared with TRBD2. This CDR3 is built from 16 residues. Germline V lookup: CDR1 SGHTA, CDR2 FQGNSA. J gave up 7 bases and V 5 bases, and 15 bases lay outside the gene matches.

As for this clone: The sample has other DNA sequences that encode this CDR3 too. J is TRBJ2-7 and V is TRBV15; D possibly corresponds to TRBD2 (5 bases). The CDR3 is 13 amino acids. The V and J ends lost 0 bases and 4 bases respectively, with 7 bases between them. Germline V lookup: CDR1 LNHNV, CDR2 YYDKDF (reference sequence). The CDR3 DNA is TGTGCCACCAGCAGAGATACGGGATACGAGCAGTACTTC. It specifies CATSRDTGYEQYF.